The T cell receptor beta chain described here comes from a study of spatial heterogeneity in lung cancer. Whole-study findings and limits: Detection of ubiquitous tumor TCRs in blood was higher at resection than follow-up.

Germline lookup yields CDR1 SGHRS and CDR2 YFSETQ. Unmatched junction bases numbered 2, after V lost 4 bases and J lost 1 base. This CDR3 has 15 residues. Ten or more counts support this clonotype. The antigen remains undetermined. TCR cDNA molecules each carried a unique molecular identifier. Each CDR3 protein gets one entry after TCRdb re-called the 5' RACE reads with MiXCR. The sample gives around 11,000 distinct CDR3 sequences, more than 3% of which show up once; 52% is in the top ten. Time point: sample taken at primary tumor resection. Samples were donated by 72 untreated early-stage non-small cell lung cancer patients. Unsorted whole RNA of tumor, nontumor lung or frozen PBMC was sequenced.

The chain links TRBV5-1 to TRBJ2-2; 9 nucleotides match TRBD1. The input for sequencing was PBMCs, taken at surgery. This sequence was found in a female donor with early-stage non-small cell lung cancer. The CDR3 DNA reads TGCGCCAGCAGCGTGGGACAGGGGAACACCGGGGAGCTGTTTTTT. Protein: CASSVGQGNTGELFF.